The 32 T cell receptor beta chains below all came from one sample that was sequenced in a study of shared clonotypes between healthy human individuals (dated by TCRdb to the early 2020s). For the CD8 naive samples, CD45RO-negative cells were positively selected for CCR7, yielding a CD45RA+CCR7+ population from which TemRA cells were excluded. Library creation used the immunoSEQ multiplex PCR assay. Not all clones reach the TCRdb copy of this immuneACCESS table, which keeps in-frame sequences only. Checked studies attribute under half of the gap to unresolved V genes and leave the rest unexplained. The sample table lists about 2.1 million clones, just under 95% of them with a count of one. The ten largest clones add up to 1.5% to 2% of the sample. The sample was naive CD8+ T cells from PBMCs. Sample cell subset or site, as interpreted from the label and publication: CD45RA+CCR7+. These receptors all come from a man in his late teens or twenties in good health. Some clones in this sample may be carry-over from other donors' samples.

The chain uses TRBV28 and TRBJ2-5; 8 bases fit TRBD1. The CDR3 covers 15 residues. Germline CDR1 and CDR2: MDHEN and SYDVKM. V lost 4 bases to trimming and J lost 5 bases; unmatched junction nucleotides: 9. This CDR3 reads CASSSPDRVWETQYF. The CDR3 nucleotides are TGTGCCAGCAGTTCGCCGGACAGGGTCTGGGAGACCCAGTACTTC.

This chain links TRBV16 with TRBJ2-7, with D perhaps matching TRBD2 (5 bases). The CDR3 length is 14 residues. With 4 bases removed from V and 6 bases from J, the gap between germline ends came to 16 bases. The germline gives CDR1 KGHSY, CDR2 FQNENV. This CDR3 is CASSPLSGNREQYF. The CDR3 DNA follows: TGTGCCAGCAGCCCTCTTTCCGGGAATCGCGAGCAGTACTTC.

The rearrangement uses TRBV2 and TRBJ1-2, with D tentatively TRBD1 (5 bases). The CDR3 length is 15 residues. CDR1 is SNHLY, CDR2 FYNNEI, per germline. The germline V and J ends were trimmed by 2 bases and 2 bases, with 12 bases remaining between them. CDR3 bases: TGTGCCAGCAGTGAATGGGACGCCGAAAACTATGGCTACACCTTC. Amino acids: CASSEWDAENYGYTF. Looking up the rest from reference TRBV2 and TRBJ1-2 gives the full variable domain: EPEVTQTPSHQVTQMGQEVILRCVPISNHLYFYWYRQILGQKVEFLVSFYNNEISEKSEIFDDQFSVERPDGSNFTLKIRSTKLEDSAMYFCASSEWDAENYGYTFGSGTRLTVV.

The rearrangement links TRBV5-4 to TRBJ1-5, with 9 bases that match TRBD1. V dropped 0 bases and J dropped 5; count of bases not matched to a gene: 0. This CDR3 has 14 residues. The V gene's germline CDR1 is SGHNT and CDR2 YYREEE (reference sequence). CDR3 residues: CASSLDRGHQPQHF. DNA for the CDR3: TGTGCCAGCAGCTTGGACAGGGGGCATCAGCCCCAGCATTTT.

This chain joins TRBV5-8 and TRBJ2-7; D perhaps matches TRBD1 (5 bases). V was cut by 0 bases and J by 2 bases, with 18 bases left in between. Germline loops: CDR1 SGHTS, CDR2 YDEGEE. The CDR3 is 17 residues long. In nucleotides, the CDR3 is TGTGCCAGCAGCTTGGGAATAAGGGGATCTCTCACCTACGAGCAGTACTTC. It encodes CASSLGIRGSLTYEQYF.

The genes are TRBV28 and TRBJ2-1; D uncertain. CDR1 is MDHEN, CDR2 SYDVKM, per germline. This CDR3 contains 13 residues. The V end was cut by 6 bases, the J end by 8 bases, with 14 bases between. This CDR3 is CASSLGPIDEQFF. The CDR3 DNA reads as TGTGCCAGCAGCCTAGGACCCATCGATGAGCAGTTCTTC. Together with reference TRBV28 and TRBJ2-1, the CDR3 gives the full variable domain: DVKVTQSSRYLVKRTGEKVFLECVQDMDHENMFWYRQDPGLGLRLIYFSYDVKMKEKGDIPEGYSVSREKKERFSLILESASTNQTSMYLCASSLGPIDEQFFGPGTRLTVL.

Worth noting for this clone: Other DNA sequences in this specimen translate into the identical CDR3. The chain has TRBV27 and TRBJ2-1; perhaps TRBD2 as D (7 bases). CDR1 is MNHEY, CDR2 SMNVEV, per germline (reference sequence). V lost 2 bases and J lost 10, with 9 bases in between. The CDR3 has 12 residues. The CDR3 DNA sequence: TGTGCCAGCAGTTTAAGGGGGGGAGAGCAGTTCTTC. Translating gives CASSLRGGEQFF.

The gene calls are TRBV7-2 and TRBJ2-7, with D unclear. Germline CDR1 SGHTA, CDR2 FQGNSA. The CDR3 is made up of 16 amino acids. The V end was cut by 5 bases, the J end by 4 bases, with 21 bases between. CDR3 amino acids: CASSPRTGQYFYEQYF. CDR3 nucleotides: TGTGCCAGCAGCCCCCGAACCGGGCAGTATTTTTACGAGCAGTACTTC. Combining the CDR3 with reference TRBV7-2 and TRBJ2-7 gives the whole variable domain GAGVSQSPSNKVTEKGKDVELRCDPISGHTALYWYRQSLGQGLEFLIYFQGNSAPDKSGLPSDRFSAERTGGSVSTLTIQRTQQEDSAVYLCASSPRTGQYFYEQYFGPGTRLTVT.

The V and J genes are TRBV5-4 and TRBJ2-1, with 8 bases identical to TRBD2. With V trimmed by 2 bases and J by 7 bases, 8 bases remained unmatched. The CDR3 spans 15 residues. The germline CDR1 and CDR2 sequences are SGHNT and YYREEE (reference sequence). CDR3 sequence (DNA): TGTGCCAGCAGCTTTGGAGCGGGAGAGGGGAATGAGCAGTTCTTC. The encoded protein is CASSFGAGEGNEQFF.

The V call is TRBV29-1, the J call TRBJ2-7; maybe TRBD1 (7 bases). V lost 7 bases and J lost 7, with 23 bases in between. CDR3 length equals 14 residues. Per the germline V gene, CDR1 is SQVTM and CDR2 is ANQGSEA. Here the CDR3 reads CSAIDRARGGEQYF. For the CDR3, the DNA is TGCAGCGCCATAGACAGGGCCCGAGGGGGGGAGCAGTACTTC.

This chain connects TRBV4-1 to TRBJ2-1, with 11 positions matching TRBD2. The CDR3 has 15 residues. The germline V gene has CDR1 MGHRA and CDR2 YSYEKL. V lost 4 bases to trimming and J lost 4 bases; unmatched junction nucleotides: 3. The CDR3 here is CASSRLAGRYNEQFF. The CDR3, as DNA: TGCGCCAGCAGCCGACTAGCGGGAAGGTACAATGAGCAGTTCTTC.

This clone was picked up one time. This chain uses TRBV2 with TRBJ1-2; D gene ambiguous. The CDR3 length is 14 residues. CDR1 and CDR2 from the germline V gene are SNHLY and FYNNEI. Between the trimmed V and J ends, which lost 0 bases and 3 bases, there was a span of 8 bases. This CDR3 reads CASSEARLYYGYTF. For the CDR3, the DNA is TGTGCCAGCAGTGAAGCACGCCTTTACTATGGCTACACCTTC.

The chain joins TRBV10-3 to TRBJ2-3; TRBD2 matches at 11 bases. The CDR3 contains 18 residues. Germline V lookup: CDR1 ENHRY, CDR2 SYGVKD. Trimming removed 0 bases from V and 3 bases from J; junction bases left unmatched: 8. The chain's CDR3 is CAISESSGTSGLTDTQYF. The CDR3 DNA follows: TGTGCCATCAGTGAGTCCTCCGGGACTAGCGGACTAACAGATACGCAGTATTTT.

This clone was seen a single time. This rearrangement joins TRBV28 to TRBJ2-3, with 13 bases matching TRBD2. The CDR3 spans 17 residues. The germline V gene encodes CDR1 MDHEN and CDR2 SYDVKM. V dropped 3 bases and J dropped 4; count of bases not matched to a gene: 7. The CDR3 coding sequence is TGTGCCAGCAGTTTGAATATCGGACTAGCGGGAGCAGATACGCAGTATTTT. Its protein product is CASSLNIGLAGADTQYF.

The chain is built from TRBV29-1 and TRBJ1-1; 10 bases are a match to TRBD1. The CDR3 consists of 13 residues. CDR1 is SQVTM, CDR2 ANQGSEA, per germline. V was pared by 8 bases and J by 2 bases, with 5 bases of the junction left unmatched. The CDR3 loop is CSSGTGANTEAFF. The DNA of the CDR3 is TGCAGCTCTGGGACAGGGGCCAACACTGAAGCTTTCTTT. Full variable domain (rest looked up from reference TRBV29-1 and TRBJ1-1): SAVISQKPSRDICQRGTSLTIQCQVDSQVTMMFWYRQQPGQSLTLIATANQGSEATYESGFVIDKFPISRPNLTFSTLTVSNMSPEDSSIYLCSSGTGANTEAFFGQGTRLTVV.

On this clone itself: The sample carries other DNA sequences with the same CDR3. This chain joins TRBV27 and TRBJ2-7; D is perhaps TRBD1 (7 bases). This CDR3 contains 14 residues. CDR1 MNHEY and CDR2 SMNVEV come from the germline V gene (reference sequence). The germline V and J ends were trimmed by 3 bases and 3 bases, with 12 bases remaining between them. CDR3 amino acids: CASSLSGGYYEQYF. The DNA for the CDR3 is TGTGCCAGCAGTTTGTCAGGGGGGTACTACGAGCAGTACTTC.

Only one count was recorded for this clone. The chain combines TRBV4-1 with TRBJ2-2; the D gene is possibly TRBD1 (6 bases). CDR3 length equals 16 residues. V was pared by 1 base and J by 2 bases, with 11 bases between. Looked up from germline, CDR1 is MGHRA and CDR2 is YSYEKL. As DNA, the CDR3 is TGCGCCAGCAGCCAAGTTCGGACAGTCAACACCGGGGAGCTGTTTTTT. As protein: CASSQVRTVNTGELFF.

The J gene is TRBJ2-5, the V gene TRBV11-2; possible D gene TRBD1, 6 bases. The CDR3 consists of 14 residues. From germline, CDR1 is SGHAT and CDR2 FQNNGV. V was pared by 5 bases and J by 1 base, with 11 bases between. The CDR3 nucleotides read TGTGCCAGCAGCACACGGACAGTCCAAGAGACCCAGTACTTC. This codes for CASSTRTVQETQYF.

This rearrangement joins TRBV19 to TRBJ2-1, with unresolved D. Germline values: CDR1 LNHDA, CDR2 SQIVND (reference sequence). V shed 2 bases and J shed 6 bases, with 8 bases lying between them. The CDR3 totals 13 residues. This CDR3 reads CASSISRLNEQFF. CDR3 coding DNA: TGTGCCAGTAGTATAAGTAGGCTCAATGAGCAGTTCTTC.

The chain carries TRBV28 and TRBJ2-1, with 12 bases fitting TRBD2. Trimming at V came to 4 bases and at J to 4 bases, leaving 11 bases not matched to a gene. The CDR3 has 18 amino acids. Per germline, CDR1 MDHEN and CDR2 SYDVKM. The CDR3 is CASSSDVGTSGLYNEQFF. The CDR3 DNA reads as TGTGCCAGCAGTTCCGATGTAGGGACTAGCGGGCTGTACAATGAGCAGTTCTTC.

The chain uses TRBV7-3 and TRBJ2-1, with 12 positions matching TRBD2. Germline loops: CDR1 SGHTA, CDR2 FQGTGA. The CDR3 is 17 residues long. The V gene end was trimmed by 6 bases and the J gene end by 6 bases; junction bases not matched to a gene: 12. CDR3 in amino acids: CASSPRGRLAGVNEQFF. CDR3 DNA: TGTGCCAGCAGTCCCCGTGGTAGACTAGCGGGAGTCAATGAGCAGTTCTTC.

V usage is TRBV7-6 and J usage is TRBJ2-2; 11 positions match TRBD1. J was trimmed by 7 bases and V by 4 bases; bases with no gene match: 8. The germline V gene encodes CDR1 SGHVS and CDR2 FNYEAQ. The CDR3 totals 16 residues. The CDR3: CASSSRDRGAYGELFF. CDR3 in DNA: TGTGCCAGCAGCTCCCGGGACAGGGGGGCGTACGGGGAGCTGTTTTTT.

Of note for this clone: This sample includes further DNA sequences coding for the same CDR3. J is TRBJ2-6 and V is TRBV6-5; weak D call: TRBD2 (6 bases). The V and J ends lost 2 bases and 3 bases respectively, with 8 bases between them. This CDR3 contains 15 residues. Germline CDR1 MNHEY, CDR2 SVGAGI. The CDR3 loop reads CASSYRGGGANVLTF. Here the CDR3 DNA reads TGTGCCAGCAGTTACCGGGGAGGTGGGGCCAACGTCCTGACTTTC.

The chain has TRBV27 and TRBJ2-7; D call uncertain. Trimming pared 6 bases from V and 3 bases from J, leaving 12 bases between. The CDR3 is 13 residues long. Per the germline V gene, CDR1 is MNHEY and CDR2 is SMNVEV (reference sequence). The DNA for the CDR3 is TGTGCCAGCAGCCCAGGTGCCTTCTACGAGCAGTACTTC. This gives the protein CASSPGAFYEQYF.

As regards this clone: The sample holds other DNA sequences that translate to the same CDR3. The chain has TRBV7-9 and TRBJ2-2; D unresolved. V was pared by 2 bases and J by 1 base, with 8 bases between. The germline V gene has CDR1 SEHNR and CDR2 FQNEAQ (reference sequence). The CDR3 covers 15 residues. The CDR3, as DNA: TGTGCCAGCAGCTTACTGTCGGGGAACACCGGGGAGCTGTTTTTT. Translation: CASSLLSGNTGELFF.

This rearrangement joins TRBV9 to TRBJ2-3; 10 nucleotides align to TRBD2. This CDR3 is 16 amino acids long. After removal of 5 bases from V and 0 bases from J, the junction contained 6 bases not matched to a gene. Germline V CDR1 and CDR2: SGDLS, YYNGEE. The CDR3 DNA reads as TGTGCCAGCAGAAGGAGCGGGAGGGCGAGCACAGATACGCAGTATTTT. Encoded protein: CASRRSGRASTDTQYF.

This sequence joins TRBV4-1 and TRBJ2-7, with D maybe TRBD2 (5 bases). V was shortened by 2 bases and J by 2 bases, with 13 bases between the two germline ends. This CDR3 is built from 15 residues. CDR1 is MGHRA, CDR2 YSYEKL, per germline. The CDR3 loop reads CASSQRERDTYEQYF. The CDR3 nucleotides read TGCGCCAGCAGCCAAAGGGAGAGGGATACCTACGAGCAGTACTTC.

The chain recombines TRBV5-1 with TRBJ2-4; tentatively, D is TRBD1 or TRBD2 (5 bases each). Germline CDR1 reads SGHRS; CDR2 reads YFSETQ. The CDR3 is made up of 17 amino acids. V lost 0 bases and J lost 5, with 18 bases in between. CDR3 sequence (DNA): TGCGCCAGCAGCTTGGGAAGAGGGCAGGGCTTGGAAAACATTCAGTACTTC. This codes for CASSLGRGQGLENIQYF.

The chain is built from TRBV7-8 and TRBJ1-4; a possible D gene is TRBD1 (6 bases). Germline values: CDR1 SGHVS, CDR2 FQNEAQ. Trimming pared 1 base from V and 5 bases from J, leaving 11 bases between. There are 15 residues in the CDR3. CDR3 sequence reads: CASSLDGQINEKLFF. Here the CDR3 DNA reads TGTGCCAGCAGCTTAGATGGACAGATAAATGAAAAACTGTTTTTT.

For this clone: This sample includes further DNA sequences coding for the same CDR3. V usage is TRBV7-9 and J usage is TRBJ1-2; a weak D match, TRBD1 (5 bases). The V end lost 1 base, the J end lost 2 bases, and 11 bases lay between the germline ends. CDR3 length equals 15 residues. Germline-derived CDR1 and CDR2 are SEHNR and FQNEAQ (reference sequence). The chain's CDR3 is CASSLVGGANYGYTF. The DNA for the CDR3 is TGTGCCAGCAGCTTAGTCGGGGGAGCGAACTATGGCTACACCTTC. Full variable domain (remainder filled in from reference TRBV7-9 and TRBJ1-2): DTGVSQNPRHKITKRGQNVTFRCDPISEHNRLYWYRQTLGQGPEFLTYFQNEAQLEKSRLLSDRFSAERPKGSFSTLEIQRTEQGDSAMYLCASSLVGGANYGYTFGSGTRLTVV.

The CDR3 bases are TGCGCCAGCAGCCAGGAGAGGGAGGGCCAGTACGAGCAGTACTTC. Amino acid sequence: CASSQEREGQYEQYF. The rearrangement links TRBV4-3 to TRBJ2-7; 7 nucleotides align to TRBD2. V shed 3 bases, J shed 4 bases, and the junction held 9 bases outside the gene matches. The germline gives CDR1 LGHNA, CDR2 YSLEER. The CDR3 extends over 15 amino acids.

The chain recombines TRBV4-1 with TRBJ2-7; possible D gene TRBD2, 5 bases. With 4 bases removed from V and 3 bases from J, the gap between germline ends came to 19 bases. The germline V gene has CDR1 MGHRA and CDR2 YSYEKL. The CDR3 runs 16 residues. CDR3 residues: CASSPEEGTEIYEQYF. The CDR3 region has the DNA TGCGCCAGCAGCCCGGAAGAGGGAACGGAGATCTACGAGCAGTACTTC.